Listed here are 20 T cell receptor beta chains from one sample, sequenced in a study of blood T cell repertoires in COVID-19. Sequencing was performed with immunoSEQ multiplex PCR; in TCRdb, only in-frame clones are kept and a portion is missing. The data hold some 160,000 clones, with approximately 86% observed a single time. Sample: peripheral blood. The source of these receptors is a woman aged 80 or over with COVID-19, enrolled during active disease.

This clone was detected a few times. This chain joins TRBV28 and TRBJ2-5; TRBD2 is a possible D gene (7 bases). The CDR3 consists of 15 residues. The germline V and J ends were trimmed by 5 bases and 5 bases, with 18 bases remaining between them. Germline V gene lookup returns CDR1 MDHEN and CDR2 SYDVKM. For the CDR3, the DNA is TGTGCCAGCAGTCTCCCCTCGGGGGGCTATGAGACCCAGTACTTC. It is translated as CASSLPSGGYETQYF.

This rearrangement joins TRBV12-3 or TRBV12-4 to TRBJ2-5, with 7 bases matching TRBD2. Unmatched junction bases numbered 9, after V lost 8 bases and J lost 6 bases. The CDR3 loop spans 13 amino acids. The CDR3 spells CASRSAGLKTQYF. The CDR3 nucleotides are TGTGCCAGCCGCTCAGCGGGGCTAAAGACCCAGTACTTC.

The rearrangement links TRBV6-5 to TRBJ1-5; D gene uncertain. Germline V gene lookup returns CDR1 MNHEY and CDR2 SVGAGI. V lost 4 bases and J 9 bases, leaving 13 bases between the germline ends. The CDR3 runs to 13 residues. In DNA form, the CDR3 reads TGTGCCAGCAGTTCCACCAGGCCAGGGCCCCAGCATTTT. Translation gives CASSSTRPGPQHF.

In nucleotides, the CDR3 is TGTGCCAGCTCACCCGGTGGAGGAAATTCACCCCTCCACTTT. Translation gives CASSPGGGNSPLHF. This chain links TRBV18 with TRBJ1-6, with unresolved D. This CDR3 has 14 amino acids. V gave up 3 bases and J gave up 7 bases, with 10 bases separating them. Germline CDR1 and CDR2: KGHSH and LQKENI.

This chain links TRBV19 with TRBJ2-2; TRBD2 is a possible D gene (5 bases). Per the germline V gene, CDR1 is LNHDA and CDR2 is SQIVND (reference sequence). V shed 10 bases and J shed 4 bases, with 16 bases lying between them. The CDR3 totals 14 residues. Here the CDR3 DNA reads TGTGCCACTGGTTTGGAGGTCGGCACCGGGGAGCTGTTTTTT. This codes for CATGLEVGTGELFF.

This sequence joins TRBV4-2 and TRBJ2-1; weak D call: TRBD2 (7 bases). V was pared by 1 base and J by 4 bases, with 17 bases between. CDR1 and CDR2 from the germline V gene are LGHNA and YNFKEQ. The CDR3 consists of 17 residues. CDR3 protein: CASSQGLVGGGYNEQFF. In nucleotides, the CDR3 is TGTGCCAGCAGCCAAGGGCTCGTAGGGGGGGGTTACAATGAGCAGTTCTTC.

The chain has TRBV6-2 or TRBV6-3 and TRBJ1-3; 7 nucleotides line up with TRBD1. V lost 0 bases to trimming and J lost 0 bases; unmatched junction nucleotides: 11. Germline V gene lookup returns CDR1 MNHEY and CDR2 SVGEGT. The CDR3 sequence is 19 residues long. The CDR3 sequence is CASSYSTQGLLYSGNTIYF. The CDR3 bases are TGTGCCAGCAGTTACTCCACACAGGGGCTACTCTACTCTGGAAACACCATATATTTT.

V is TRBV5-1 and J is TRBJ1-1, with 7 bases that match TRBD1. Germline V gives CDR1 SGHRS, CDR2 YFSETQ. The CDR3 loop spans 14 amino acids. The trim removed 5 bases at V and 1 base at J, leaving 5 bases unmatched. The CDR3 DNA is TGCGCCAGCAGTATCGGGACAGCGAACACTGAAGCTTTCTTT. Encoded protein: CASSIGTANTEAFF.

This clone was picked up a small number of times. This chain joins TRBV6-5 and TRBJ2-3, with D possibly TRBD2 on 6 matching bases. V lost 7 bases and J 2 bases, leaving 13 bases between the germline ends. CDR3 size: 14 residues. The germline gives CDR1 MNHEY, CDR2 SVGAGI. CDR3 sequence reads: CASKVGLHTDTQYF. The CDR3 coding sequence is TGTGCCAGCAAGGTGGGACTGCACACAGATACGCAGTATTTT.

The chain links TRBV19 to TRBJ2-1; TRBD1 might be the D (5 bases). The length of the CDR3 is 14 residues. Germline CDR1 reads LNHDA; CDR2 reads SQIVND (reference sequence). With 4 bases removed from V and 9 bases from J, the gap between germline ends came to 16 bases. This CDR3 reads CASSTRVLDSEQFF. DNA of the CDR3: TGTGCCAGTAGTACAAGGGTGCTTGACAGTGAGCAGTTCTTC. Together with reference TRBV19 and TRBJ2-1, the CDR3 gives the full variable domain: DGGITQSPKYLFRKEGQNVTLSCEQNLNHDAMYWYRQDPGQGLRLIYYSQIVNDFQKGDIAEGYSVSREKKESFPLTVTSAQKNPTAFYLCASSTRVLDSEQFFGPGTRLTVL.

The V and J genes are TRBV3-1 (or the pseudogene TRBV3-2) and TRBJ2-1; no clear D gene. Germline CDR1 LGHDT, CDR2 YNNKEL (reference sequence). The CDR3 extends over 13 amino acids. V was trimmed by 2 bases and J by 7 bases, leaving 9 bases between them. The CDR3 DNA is TGTGCCAGCAGCCAACTTTCTCGGAATGAGCAGTTCTTC. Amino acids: CASSQLSRNEQFF.

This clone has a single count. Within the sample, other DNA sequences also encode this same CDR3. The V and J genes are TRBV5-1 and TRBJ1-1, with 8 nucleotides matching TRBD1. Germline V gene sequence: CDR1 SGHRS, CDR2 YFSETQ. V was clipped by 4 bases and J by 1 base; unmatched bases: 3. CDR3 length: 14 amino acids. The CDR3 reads CASSAGTGNTEAFF. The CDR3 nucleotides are TGCGCCAGCAGCGCGGGGACAGGGAACACTGAAGCTTTCTTT.

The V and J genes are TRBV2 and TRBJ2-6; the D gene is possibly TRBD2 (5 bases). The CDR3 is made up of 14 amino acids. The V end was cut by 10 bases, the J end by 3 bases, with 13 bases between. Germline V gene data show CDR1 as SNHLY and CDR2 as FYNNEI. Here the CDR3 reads CATSRGNGANVLTF. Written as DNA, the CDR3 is TGTGCCACATCCCGGGGTAATGGGGCCAACGTCCTGACTTTC.

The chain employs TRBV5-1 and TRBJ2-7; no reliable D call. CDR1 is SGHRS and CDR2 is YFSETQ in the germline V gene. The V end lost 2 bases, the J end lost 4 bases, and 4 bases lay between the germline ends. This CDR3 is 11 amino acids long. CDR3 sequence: CASSFGYEQYF. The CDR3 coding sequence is TGCGCCAGCAGCTTCGGGTACGAGCAGTACTTC.

The CDR3 DNA reads TGTGCCAGCAGCGGGACTAGCGGCGCGAACTTCAATGAGCAGTTCTTC. Translation: CASSGTSGANFNEQFF. The chain joins TRBV5-4 to TRBJ2-1; 11 nucleotides line up with TRBD2. From germline, CDR1 is SGHNT and CDR2 YYREEE (reference sequence). CDR3 size: 16 residues. V was pared by 4 bases and J by 6 bases, with 9 bases of the junction left unmatched.

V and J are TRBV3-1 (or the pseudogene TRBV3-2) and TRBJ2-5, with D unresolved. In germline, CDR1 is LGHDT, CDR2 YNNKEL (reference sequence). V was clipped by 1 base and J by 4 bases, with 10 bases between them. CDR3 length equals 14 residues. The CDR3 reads CASSQADTPETQYF. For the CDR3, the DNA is TGTGCCAGCAGCCAAGCCGACACCCCAGAGACCCAGTACTTC.

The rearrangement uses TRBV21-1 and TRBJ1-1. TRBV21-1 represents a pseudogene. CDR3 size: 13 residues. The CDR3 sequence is CASSSKEGTEAFF. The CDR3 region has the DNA TGTGCCAGCAGCAGCAAAGAGGGCACTGAAGCTTTCTTT.

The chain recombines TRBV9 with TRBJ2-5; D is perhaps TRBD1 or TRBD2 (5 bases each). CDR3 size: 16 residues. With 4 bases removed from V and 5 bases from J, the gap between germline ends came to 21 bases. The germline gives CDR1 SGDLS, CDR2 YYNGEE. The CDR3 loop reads CASSLEGQGSIETQYF. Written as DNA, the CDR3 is TGTGCCAGCAGCTTAGAGGGGCAGGGATCTATCGAGACCCAGTACTTC.

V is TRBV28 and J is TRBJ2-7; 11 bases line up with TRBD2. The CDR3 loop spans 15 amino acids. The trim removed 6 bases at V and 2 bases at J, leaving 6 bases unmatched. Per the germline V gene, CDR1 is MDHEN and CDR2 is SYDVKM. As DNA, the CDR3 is TGTGCCAGCAGCCCCCTAGCGGGAGGAGCCTACGAGCAGTACTTC. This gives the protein CASSPLAGGAYEQYF.

The CDR3 loop is CASSIVGAGELFF. CDR3 DNA sequence: TGTGCCAGTAGTATAGTAGGAGCCGGGGAGCTGTTTTTT. The chain links TRBV19 to TRBJ2-2; D uncertain. In germline, CDR1 is LNHDA, CDR2 SQIVND (reference sequence). The CDR3 runs 13 residues. V was shortened by 1 base and J by 6 bases, with 6 bases between the two germline ends.